A single sample is the source of the 5 T cell receptor beta chains below, sequenced in a study of blood T cell repertoires in COVID-19. Assay used: immunoSEQ multiplex PCR; TCRdb lists only in-frame clones, some missing. The table includes roughly 140,000 clones, about 85% detected once. Sequencing was carried out using peripheral blood. Receptors were obtained from a woman aged 40-49 years with active or convalescent COVID-19.

V and J are TRBV7-9 and TRBJ2-3; D gene uncertain. V shed 0 bases and J shed 0 bases, with 4 bases lying between them. Germline loops: CDR1 SEHNR, CDR2 FQNEAQ (reference sequence). The CDR3 sequence is 14 residues long. CDR3 protein: CASSLAGSTDTQYF. In DNA, the CDR3 is TGTGCCAGCAGCTTAGCCGGTAGCACAGATACGCAGTATTTT.

The chain has TRBV7-9 and TRBJ2-7; 9 bases line up with TRBD2. Germline assignment: CDR1 SEHNR and CDR2 FQNEAQ (reference sequence). This CDR3 spans 15 amino acids. V gave up 4 bases and J gave up 3 bases; unmatched junction bases: 7. The CDR3 sequence is CASSWLAGGYYEQYF. The CDR3 DNA sequence: TGTGCCAGCAGCTGGCTCGCGGGGGGGTACTACGAGCAGTACTTC. The full variable domain, rest sourced from reference TRBV7-9 and TRBJ2-7, is DTGVSQNPRHKITKRGQNVTFRCDPISEHNRLYWYRQTLGQGPEFLTYFQNEAQLEKSRLLSDRFSAERPKGSFSTLEIQRTEQGDSAMYLCASSWLAGGYYEQYFGPGTRLTVT.

This clone has more than one count but fewer than ten. J is TRBJ2-1 and V is TRBV29-1, with D possibly being TRBD2 (5 bases). The CDR3 is 12 residues long. V was pared by 7 bases and J by 1 base, with 8 bases between. Germline CDR1 SQVTM, CDR2 ANQGSEA. The CDR3 DNA follows: TGCAGCGGGAGGTTTTCCTACAATGAGCAGTTCTTC. Translating it yields CSGRFSYNEQFF.

The chain couples TRBV9 to TRBJ2-1; D unresolved. V lost 2 bases and J lost 0, with 9 bases in between. CDR1 is SGDLS, CDR2 YYNGEE, per germline. This CDR3 spans 15 amino acids. CDR3 amino acids: CASSVFASSYNEQFF. The DNA of the CDR3 is TGTGCCAGCAGCGTTTTCGCGAGCTCCTACAATGAGCAGTTCTTC.

The chain uses TRBV28 and TRBJ2-1, with 12 bases identical to TRBD1. The germline V gene has CDR1 MDHEN and CDR2 SYDVKM. This CDR3 has 14 amino acids. Trimming removed 5 bases from V and 7 bases from J; junction bases left unmatched: 3. CDR3 region: CASSRDRGQNEQFF. Here the CDR3 DNA reads TGTGCCAGCAGTAGGGACAGGGGGCAAAATGAGCAGTTCTTC.